The entry below describes one T cell receptor beta chain. What this receptor recognizes is not known. The input lacks base qualities; no much larger clone sits a single base away. Including the terminal cysteine and phenylalanine, the CDR3 comprises 15 residues. Here the CDR3 DNA is all that survives: 45 bases in frame from base 1. Via the germline V gene (reference sequence), CDR1 is SEHNR and CDR2 FQNEAQ. At the junction V is shortened by 5 bases and J by 4 bases, with 15 bases in between. These data belong to a study of T cell changes during pregnancy in multiple sclerosis (dated by TCRdb to about 2019). Turning to the overall study: The study examined how the T cell repertoire changed over the course of pregnancy in women with multiple sclerosis.

Libraries were made using the immunoSEQ multiplex PCR assay. This immuneACCESS table, as held by TCRdb, lists in-frame sequences with V and J called but not all clones. Of the missing ones, under half trace to an unresolved V gene in checked studies; the others have no known cause. The sample has under 55,000 clones on record, about nine tenths of them singletons. Of the sample, roughly 0.66% falls within the top ten clones. The chain is made from TRBV7-9 and TRBJ2-1; a tentative D match to TRBD2 spans 7 bases. The clonotype originates from a female donor in good health, enrolled as a control in a pregnancy study. The sequences come from CD4+ T cells from peripheral blood mononuclear cells, collected after pregnancy. The DNA sequence reads TGTGCCAGCAGCCGTACAGCGGGGACATACAATGAGCAGTTCTTC. It encodes CASSRTAGTYNEQFF.